Below are 23 T cell receptor beta chains sequenced from a single sample in a study of PD-1 blockade in mismatch repair-deficient tumors. Assay used: immunoSEQ multiplex PCR; TCRdb lists only in-frame clones, some missing. Here the sample spans approximately 110,000 clones, more than 60% being singletons. Material: peripheral blood, obtained roughly 13 months after starting pembrolizumab. All receptors derive from an adult with mismatch repair-deficient cancer.

The chain links TRBV7-2 to TRBJ2-7, with 7 nucleotides matching TRBD2. J gave up 0 bases and V 6 bases, and 5 bases lay outside the gene matches. The CDR3 contains 14 residues. Germline CDR1 reads SGHTA; CDR2 reads FQGNSA. In nucleotides, the CDR3 is TGTGCCAGCAGACTGAGCGGGATCTCCTACGAGCAGTACTTC. It yields the protein CASRLSGISYEQYF.

The chain couples TRBV11-3 to TRBJ2-5, with D possibly being TRBD1 or TRBD2 (6 bases each). V was trimmed by 1 base and J by 5 bases, leaving 17 bases between them. The length of the CDR3 is 16 residues. Germline lookup yields CDR1 SGHNT and CDR2 YENEEA. Written as DNA, the CDR3 is TGTGCCAGCAGCTTAGTAGTTTCCGGGGGCCTTGAGACCCAGTACTTC. It yields the protein CASSLVVSGGLETQYF.

This clone came up many times. J is TRBJ2-4 and V is TRBV5-4; perhaps TRBD1 as D (6 bases). Germline CDR1 and CDR2: SGHNT and YYREEE (reference sequence). There are 16 residues in the CDR3. Trimming shortened V by 5 bases and J by 0 bases, and 15 bases separated the two germline ends. CDR3 residues: CASSSDRLGAKNIQYF. CDR3 coding DNA: TGTGCCAGCAGTTCAGACAGGCTGGGAGCCAAAAACATTCAGTACTTC.

The chain combines TRBV15 with TRBJ2-7, with TRBD2 identical over 8 bases. CDR3 size: 17 residues. Germline lookup yields CDR1 LNHNV and CDR2 YYDKDF (reference sequence). The ends lost 0 bases at V and 3 bases at J; junction bases unmatched: 10. The CDR3 nucleotides read TGTGCCACCAGCAGAGATCGGAGCGGGAGAGGGCTCTACGAGCAGTACTTC. Protein product: CATSRDRSGRGLYEQYF.

This clone was detected only once. The chain uses TRBV6-1 and TRBJ1-1; possibly TRBD1 for D (6 bases). V dropped 2 bases and J dropped 4 bases, with 17 bases sitting between them. Germline-derived CDR1 and CDR2 are MNHNS and SASEGT. There are 16 residues in the CDR3. This chain's CDR3 is CASSEYGGGAATEAFF. The CDR3 nucleotides are TGTGCCAGCAGTGAATACGGAGGGGGGGCCGCCACTGAAGCTTTCTTT.

The chain employs TRBV19 and TRBJ2-1, with D perhaps assigned TRBD1 or TRBD2 (5 bases each). The CDR3 has 14 amino acids. In germline, CDR1 is LNHDA, CDR2 SQIVND (reference sequence). V lost 5 bases and J 7 bases, leaving 15 bases between the germline ends. The CDR3 is CASSLGTDQNEQFF. CDR3 sequence (DNA): TGTGCCAGTAGTCTCGGGACGGACCAAAATGAGCAGTTCTTC.

The rearrangement joins TRBV14 to TRBJ1-2; no clear D. Germline-derived CDR1 and CDR2 are SGHDN and FVKESK. The CDR3 is made up of 14 amino acids. V lost 0 bases, J lost 4 bases, and 9 bases lay in between. The CDR3 DNA sequence: TGTGCCAGCAGCCAAGACCGCACTTCCTATGGCTACACCTTC. Translating gives CASSQDRTSYGYTF.

The gene calls are TRBV30 and TRBJ1-4; D call uncertain. CDR3 length: 14 amino acids. The germline V and J ends were trimmed by 3 bases and 8 bases, with 16 bases remaining between them. Germline CDR1 is GTSNPN and CDR2 is SVGIG (reference sequence). The CDR3 region is CAWSAGHVGEKLFF. CDR3 DNA: TGTGCCTGGAGCGCGGGCCACGTAGGGGAAAAACTGTTTTTT.

The chain combines TRBV28 with TRBJ1-2; unclear D gene. Germline V gene data show CDR1 as MDHEN and CDR2 as SYDVKM. The CDR3 sequence is 12 residues long. V was clipped by 6 bases and J by 5 bases, with 10 bases between them. CDR3 region: CASSQTGYGYTF. CDR3 nucleotides: TGTGCCAGCAGCCAAACGGGATATGGCTACACCTTC.

The chain uses TRBV19 and TRBJ1-1; weak D call: TRBD1 (6 bases). There are 14 residues in the CDR3. Germline V lookup: CDR1 LNHDA, CDR2 SQIVND (reference sequence). V dropped 7 bases and J dropped 0 bases, with 12 bases sitting between them. The CDR3 nucleotides are TGTGCCAGTACCCGGGACACCCTGAACACTGAAGCTTTCTTT. Amino acids: CASTRDTLNTEAFF. Full variable domain (rest looked up from reference TRBV19 and TRBJ1-1): DGGITQSPKYLFRKEGQNVTLSCEQNLNHDAMYWYRQDPGQGLRLIYYSQIVNDFQKGDIAEGYSVSREKKESFPLTVTSAQKNPTAFYLCASTRDTLNTEAFFGQGTRLTVV.

The gene calls are TRBV21-1 and TRBJ2-7. TRBV21-1 is flagged as a pseudogene. The CDR3 is made up of 14 amino acids. The CDR3 sequence is CASSNGTSSYEQYF. The CDR3 region has the DNA TGTGCCAGCAGCAACGGAACAAGCTCCTACGAGCAGTACTTC.

The chain employs TRBV29-1 and TRBJ2-5; TRBD2 matches at 10 bases. The CDR3 is made up of 16 amino acids. Trimming cost V 6 bases and J 5 bases; bases outside gene matches: 15. In germline, CDR1 is SQVTM, CDR2 ANQGSEA. This CDR3 reads CSVQTTAGGPGETQYF. The CDR3 DNA follows: TGCAGCGTCCAGACTACAGCGGGAGGGCCGGGGGAGACCCAGTACTTC.

The chain is built from TRBV2 and TRBJ1-4; 8 bases line up with TRBD1. After removal of 4 bases from V and 8 bases from J, the junction contained 18 bases not matched to a gene. Germline V gene lookup returns CDR1 SNHLY and CDR2 FYNNEI. The CDR3 has 18 amino acids. CDR3 sequence (DNA): TGTGCCAGCAGTGGGGGACAGGCCGAGGCGTTTGTGGAAGAAAAACTGTTTTTT. This codes for CASSGGQAEAFVEEKLFF.

The sample holds one count of this clone. Here the CDR3 DNA reads TGTGCCAGCTCACCGATACTAGGGGGCGCTCACGAGCAGTACTTC. Protein: CASSPILGGAHEQYF. The rearrangement uses TRBV18 and TRBJ2-7; 7 bases line up with TRBD1. The V and J ends lost 3 bases and 5 bases, in that order; junction bases with no gene match: 10. This CDR3 is 15 amino acids long. CDR1 KGHSH and CDR2 LQKENI come from the germline V gene.

The CDR3, as DNA: TGTGCCAGCTCGGGTCCTACCTTGAACGGAGAGCAGTTCTTC. This gives the protein CASSGPTLNGEQFF. V is TRBV27 and J is TRBJ2-1; D uncertain. CDR1 and CDR2 from the germline V gene are MNHEY and SMNVEV (reference sequence). Trimming shortened V by 8 bases and J by 10 bases, and 21 bases separated the two germline ends. The CDR3 extends over 14 amino acids.

The chain has TRBV14 and TRBJ1-2; 10 nucleotides agree with TRBD1. V lost 4 bases and J lost 7; bases outside the gene matches: 6. The germline CDR1 and CDR2 sequences are SGHDN and FVKESK. This CDR3 comprises 14 residues. Here the CDR3 reads CASSPGQGRAGYTF. CDR3 coding DNA: TGTGCCAGCAGCCCGGGACAGGGGAGGGCTGGCTACACCTTC. Using reference TRBV14 and TRBJ1-2 for the parts outside the CDR3, the full variable domain is EAGVTQFPSHSVIEKGQTVTLRCDPISGHDNLYWYRRVMGKEIKFLLHFVKESKQDESGMPNNRFLAERTGGTYSTLKVQPAELEDSGVYFCASSPGQGRAGYTFGSGTRLTVV.

This clone was counted a few times. This sequence joins TRBV30 and TRBJ2-7, with TRBD2 identical over 9 bases. The CDR3 is 12 residues long. V shed 5 bases and J 6 bases; nucleotides not matched to a gene: 5. Germline CDR1 is GTSNPN and CDR2 is SVGIG (reference sequence). CDR3 residues: CAWGTSQAEQYF. The CDR3 coding sequence is TGTGCCTGGGGGACTAGCCAGGCCGAGCAGTACTTC. Variable domain in full (rest from reference TRBV30 and TRBJ2-7): SQTIHQWPATLVQPVGSPLSLECTVEGTSNPNLYWYRQAAGRGLQLLFYSVGIGQISSEVPQNLSASRPQDRQFILSSKKLLLSDSGFYLCAWGTSQAEQYFGPGTRLTVT.

The chain uses TRBV10-2 and TRBJ2-7; the D is unclear. The CDR3 loop spans 16 amino acids. Trimming removed 2 bases from V and 5 bases from J, with 19 bases in between. The germline gives CDR1 WSHSY, CDR2 SAAADI. The CDR3 nucleotides are TGCGCCAGCAGTGAGCCGTGGGATGGTCTCATGGACGAGCAGTACTTC. It yields the protein CASSEPWDGLMDEQYF.

This clone was counted a few times. The rearrangement joins TRBV19 to TRBJ1-1, with D perhaps matching TRBD1 (5 bases). The CDR3 has 12 residues. Germline CDR1 and CDR2: LNHDA and SQIVND (reference sequence). Trimming took off 6 bases at V and 5 bases at J, with 10 bases between the two ends. The CDR3 DNA reads as TGTGCCAGTAGAGACCAGGGAACTGAAGCTTTCTTT. Translating it yields CASRDQGTEAFF. Filled out from reference TRBV19 and TRBJ1-1, the complete variable domain reads DGGITQSPKYLFRKEGQNVTLSCEQNLNHDAMYWYRQDPGQGLRLIYYSQIVNDFQKGDIAEGYSVSREKKESFPLTVTSAQKNPTAFYLCASRDQGTEAFFGQGTRLTVV.

This clone was detected only once. V usage is TRBV5-1 and J usage is TRBJ2-7; possible D gene TRBD1, 6 bases. Germline loops: CDR1 SGHRS, CDR2 YFSETQ. The CDR3 has 16 amino acids. V lost 4 bases and J 0 bases, leaving 17 bases between the germline ends. For the CDR3, the DNA is TGCGCCAGCAGCGGAACTACAGGGCTTAGCTCCTACGAGCAGTACTTC. Amino acids: CASSGTTGLSSYEQYF.

V gene TRBV6-1 combines with J gene TRBJ2-7, with no clear D. The CDR3 is made up of 10 amino acids. Germline V CDR1 and CDR2: MNHNS, SASEGT. The V gene lost 11 bases and the J gene lost 5 bases, with 10 bases spanning the gap. CDR3 DNA sequence: TGTGCCTCCTCTAAGGACGAGCAGTACTTC. Translating it yields CASSKDEQYF.

V gene TRBV19 combines with J gene TRBJ1-4; D gene ambiguous. Looked up from germline, CDR1 is LNHDA and CDR2 is SQIVND (reference sequence). This CDR3 spans 13 amino acids. V was shortened by 3 bases and J by 5 bases, with 7 bases between the two germline ends. The CDR3 region is CASSMRPNEKLFF. CDR3 nucleotides: TGTGCCAGTAGTATGAGACCGAATGAAAAACTGTTTTTT.

This chain joins TRBV5-1 and TRBJ2-2; TRBD1 is a possible D gene (6 bases). The CDR3 length is 15 residues. The V and J ends lost 4 bases and 0 bases respectively, with 10 bases between them. Germline values: CDR1 SGHRS, CDR2 YFSETQ. Here the CDR3 reads CASSLGGANTGELFF. DNA for the CDR3: TGCGCCAGCAGCCTAGGGGGTGCGAACACCGGGGAGCTGTTTTTT.